This TCR beta chain was sequenced during a study of blood T cell repertoires in COVID-19. Study-wide background: The United States, Italy and Spain provided the acute and convalescent COVID-19 samples.

Some clones are missing from TCRdb's copy, which holds only in-frame ones; the method was immunoSEQ multiplex PCR. The sample contains 100,000 to 130,000 clones, roughly 85% of which appear only once. Specimen: peripheral blood. The receptor's source is a human donor in a cohort sampled during active COVID-19.

CDR3 sequence: CASSFTSGANEKLFF. The CDR3 DNA reads as TGTGCCAGCAGCTTTACCTCAGGGGCTAATGAAAAACTGTTTTTT. The chain couples TRBV5-6 to TRBJ1-4; tentatively, D is TRBD1 (6 bases). The CDR3 is 15 amino acids. Between the trimmed V and J ends, which lost 2 bases and 3 bases, there was a span of 11 bases. Per the germline V gene, CDR1 is SGHDT and CDR2 is YYEEEE.